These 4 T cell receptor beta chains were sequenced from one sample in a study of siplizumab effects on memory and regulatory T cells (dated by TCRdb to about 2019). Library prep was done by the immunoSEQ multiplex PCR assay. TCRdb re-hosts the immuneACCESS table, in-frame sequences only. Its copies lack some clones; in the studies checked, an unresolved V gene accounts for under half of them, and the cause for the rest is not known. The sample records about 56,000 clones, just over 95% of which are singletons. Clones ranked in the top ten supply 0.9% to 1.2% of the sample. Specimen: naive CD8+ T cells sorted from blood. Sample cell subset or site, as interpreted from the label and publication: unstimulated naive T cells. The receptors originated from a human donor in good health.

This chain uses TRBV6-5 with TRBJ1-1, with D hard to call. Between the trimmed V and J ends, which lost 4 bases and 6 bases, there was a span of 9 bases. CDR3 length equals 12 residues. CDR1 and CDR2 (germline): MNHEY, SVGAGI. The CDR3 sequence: CASSSPFPEAFF. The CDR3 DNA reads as TGTGCCAGCAGTTCGCCATTTCCTGAAGCTTTCTTT.

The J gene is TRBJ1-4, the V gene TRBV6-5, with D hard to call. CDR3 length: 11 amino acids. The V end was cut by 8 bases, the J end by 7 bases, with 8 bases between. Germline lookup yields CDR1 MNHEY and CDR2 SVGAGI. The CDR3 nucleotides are TGTGCCAGCCGGGGAGGTGAAAAACTGTTTTTT. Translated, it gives CASRGGEKLFF.

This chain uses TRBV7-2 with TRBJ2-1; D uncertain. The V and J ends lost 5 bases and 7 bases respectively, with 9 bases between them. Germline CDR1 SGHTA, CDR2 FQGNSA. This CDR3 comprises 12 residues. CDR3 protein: CASSPHRNEQFF. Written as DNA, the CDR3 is TGTGCCAGCAGCCCCCACCGTAATGAGCAGTTCTTC.

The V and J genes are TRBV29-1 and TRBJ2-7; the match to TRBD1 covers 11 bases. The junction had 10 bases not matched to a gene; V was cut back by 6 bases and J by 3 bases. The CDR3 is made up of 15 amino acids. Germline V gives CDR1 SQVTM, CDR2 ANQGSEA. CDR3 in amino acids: CSVRRTGTGGYEQYF. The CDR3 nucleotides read TGCAGCGTAAGAAGAACCGGGACAGGGGGCTACGAGCAGTACTTC.